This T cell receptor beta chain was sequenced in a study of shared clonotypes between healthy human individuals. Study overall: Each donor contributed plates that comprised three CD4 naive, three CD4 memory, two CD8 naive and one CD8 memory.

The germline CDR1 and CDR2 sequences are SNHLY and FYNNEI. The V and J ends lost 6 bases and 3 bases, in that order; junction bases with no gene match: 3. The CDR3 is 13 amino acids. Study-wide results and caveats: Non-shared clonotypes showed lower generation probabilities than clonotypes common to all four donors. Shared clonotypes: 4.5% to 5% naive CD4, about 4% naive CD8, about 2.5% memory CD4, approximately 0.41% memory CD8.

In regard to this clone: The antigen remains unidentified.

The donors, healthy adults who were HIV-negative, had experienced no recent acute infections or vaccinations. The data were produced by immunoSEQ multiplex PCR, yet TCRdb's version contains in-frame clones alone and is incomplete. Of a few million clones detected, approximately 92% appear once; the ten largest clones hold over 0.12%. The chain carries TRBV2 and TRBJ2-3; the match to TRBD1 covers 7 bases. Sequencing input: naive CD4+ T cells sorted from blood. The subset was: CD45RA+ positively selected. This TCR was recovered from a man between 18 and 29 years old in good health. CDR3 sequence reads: CASSLQGTDTQYF. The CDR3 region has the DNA TGTGCCAGCAGCCTACAGGGGACAGATACGCAGTATTTT.